The rows below give T cell receptor beta chains drawn from one sample of a study of OX40 agonist ivuxolimab in advanced cancers. Clones were read by immunoSEQ multiplex PCR, and TCRdb kept only the in-frame ones, dropping some. Of roughly 56,000 clones listed, 65% to 85% are singletons. The sequencing here drew on CD4+ or CD8+ T cells sorted from blood, taken in a trial of the OX40 agonist ivuxolimab. These TCRs come from an adult with an advanced solid tumor such as melanoma, head and neck, liver or kidney cancer. Both conserved end residues are part of each CDR3. A D gene is named only where the DNA matches it firmly. Only part of the rows carry a size: once, few, many, or a class if the clone is expanded.

CDR3aa | CDR3nt | abundance | len | j_gene | v_gene | d_gene
CASSVNRDREYGYTF | TGTGCCAGCAGCGTCAACCGGGACAGGGAATATGGCTACACCTTC | once | 15 | TRBJ1-2 | TRBV7-8 | TRBD1
CASSTVTSGGAYEQYF | TGTGCCAGTAGTACCGTAACTAGCGGGGGGGCCTACGAGCAGTACTTC | NA | 16 | TRBJ2-7 | TRBV19 | TRBD2
CASSLARPGGDTYNEQFF | TGTGCCAGCAGCTTAGCGCGCCCGGGGGGTGACACCTACAATGAGCAGTTCTTC | once | 18 | TRBJ2-1 | TRBV7-2 | TRBD2
CAWSPFRGTSWEQFF | TGTGCCTGGAGCCCCTTCAGGGGGACATCTTGGGAGCAGTTCTTC | NA | 15 | TRBJ2-1 | TRBV30 | TRBD1
CASSPRASGVEDTQYF | TGTGCCAGCTCACCACGGGCTAGCGGGGTTGAAGATACGCAGTATTTT | NA | 16 | TRBJ2-3 | TRBV18 | TRBD2
CASSRTDRSQETQYF | TGCGCCAGCAGCCGAACGGACAGATCTCAAGAGACCCAGTACTTC | NA | 15 | TRBJ2-5 | TRBV5-1 | NA
CATSRLGKETQYF | TGTGCCACCAGCAGACTGGGGAAAGAGACCCAGTACTTC | NA | 13 | TRBJ2-5 | TRBV15 | NA
CASSDDQRQVYNQPQHF | TGTGCCAGCAGTGACGACCAGAGACAGGTCTATAATCAGCCCCAGCATTTT | NA | 17 | TRBJ1-5 | TRBV6-1 | NA
CASSVAGGDQETQYF | TGTGCCAGCAGCGTCGCGGGAGGGGACCAAGAGACCCAGTACTTC | NA | 15 | TRBJ2-5 | TRBV9 | TRBD2
CASKTGTQGTGYTF | TGTGCCAGCAAAACCGGGACCCAAGGAACTGGCTACACCTTC | NA | 14 | TRBJ1-2 | TRBV6-5 | NA
CASSTGGLHGYTF | TGTGCCAGCTCCACCGGGGGGCTCCATGGCTACACCTTC | NA | 13 | TRBJ1-2 | TRBV18 | NA
CASTVNYGYTF | TGTGCCAGCACGGTAAACTATGGCTACACCTTC | NA | 11 | TRBJ1-2 | TRBV6-1 | NA
CASSFKVGTDTQYF | TGTGCCAGCAGCTTTAAGGTGGGGACAGATACGCAGTATTTT | NA | 14 | TRBJ2-3 | TRBV5-4 | NA
CASSSGQGQETQYF | TGTGCCAGCTCGTCGGGACAGGGACAAGAGACCCAGTACTTC | NA | 14 | TRBJ2-5 | TRBV18 | TRBD1
CASSRRTVAEAFF | TGTGCCAGCAGCCGAAGGACCGTCGCTGAAGCTTTCTTT | NA | 13 | TRBJ1-1 | TRBV5-6 | NA
CASSESRSAYGYTF | TGTGCCAGCAGTGAATCCAGGAGCGCCTATGGCTACACCTTC | NA | 14 | TRBJ1-2 | TRBV2 | NA
CASSLLTGGYGYTF | TGTGCCAGCAGCTTACTAACAGGGGGCTATGGCTACACCTTC | NA | 14 | TRBJ1-2 | TRBV7-9 | TRBD1
CASSWGDRGNEQFF | TGTGCCAGCAGCTGGGGGGACAGGGGGAATGAGCAGTTCTTC | few | 14 | TRBJ2-1 | TRBV11-2 | TRBD1
CASSPTEAGRNTEAFF | TGCGCCAGCAGCCCGACGGAGGCGGGACGGAACACTGAAGCTTTCTTT | NA | 16 | TRBJ1-1 | TRBV5-1 | NA
CASSLDVGEQFF | TGTGCCAGCAGCTTAGATGTTGGTGAGCAGTTCTTC | NA | 12 | TRBJ2-1 | TRBV7-9 | NA
CASSGDRGRDGYTF | TGTGCCAGCAGTGGTGACAGGGGTCGCGATGGCTACACCTTC | few | 14 | TRBJ1-2 | TRBV6-1 | TRBD1
CASSPAGGNTEAFF | TGTGCCAGCTCACCCGCCGGGGGGAACACTGAAGCTTTCTTT | NA | 14 | TRBJ1-1 | TRBV18 | NA
CASSNTGGADGYTF | TGTGCCAGTAGTAATACAGGGGGCGCGGATGGCTACACCTTC | NA | 14 | TRBJ1-2 | TRBV19 | TRBD1
CASRTGVYEQYF | TGTGCCAGCCGGACGGGCGTCTACGAGCAGTACTTC | NA | 12 | TRBJ2-7 | TRBV11-2 | NA